Sequencing of this TCR beta chain was carried out in a study of PD-1 blockade in classical Hodgkin lymphoma. The study, taken as a whole, reports: Although disease activity or prior therapy may be involved, causes of the repertoire differences remain undefined. CD4+ TCR diversity climbed significantly by C4D1, unlike CD8+ TCR diversity. Patients with a complete response exhibited baseline diversity comparable to newly diagnosed patients.

Here immunoSEQ multiplex PCR was the method, and the copy in TCRdb shows in-frame clones only, minus some. The table shows 25,000 to 35,000 clones, with around 83% occurring only once. The germline V gene encodes CDR1 SGHVS and CDR2 FQNEAQ. The CDR3 covers 12 residues. The time point was: cycle 4 day 1 (C4D1), after 6 weeks of nivolumab. With no exception, relapse followed autologous stem cell transplantation in all patients, and brentuximab vedotin exposure varied. Researchers report purifying CD4+ T cells from thawed PBMCs by magnetic negative selection. As for this clone: What it recognizes is unknown. A read error may produce the germline difference seen at one junction end. Distinct nucleotide sequences in the sample also encode this CDR3.

The J gene is TRBJ1-4, the V gene TRBV7-8; possibly TRBD1 for D (6 bases). This sequence was found in a human donor with classical Hodgkin lymphoma. The sample here was CD4+ T cells from blood, taken before the fourth cycle of nivolumab. The DNA for the CDR3 is TGCGCCAGCAGCCGACAGGATGAAAAACTGTTTTTT. It is translated as CASSRQDEKLFF. The variable domain in full, completed from reference TRBV7-8 and TRBJ1-4, reads GAGVSQSPRYKVAKRGQDVALRCDPISGHVSLFWYQQALGQGPEFLTYFQNEAQLDKSGLPSDRFFAERPEGSVSTLKIQRTQQEDSAVYLCASSRQDEKLFFGSGTQLSVL.